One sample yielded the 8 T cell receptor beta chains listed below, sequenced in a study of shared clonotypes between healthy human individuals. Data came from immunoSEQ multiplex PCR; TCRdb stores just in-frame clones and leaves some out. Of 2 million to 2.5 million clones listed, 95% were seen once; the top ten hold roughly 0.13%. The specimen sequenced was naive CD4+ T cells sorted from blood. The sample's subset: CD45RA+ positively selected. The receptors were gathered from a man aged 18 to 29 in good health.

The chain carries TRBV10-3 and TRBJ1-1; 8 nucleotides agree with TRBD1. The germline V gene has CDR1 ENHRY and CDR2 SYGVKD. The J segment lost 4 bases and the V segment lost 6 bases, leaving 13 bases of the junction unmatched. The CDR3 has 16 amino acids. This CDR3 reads CAIRKTYHDRGTEAFF. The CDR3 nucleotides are TGTGCCATCAGGAAAACATACCACGACAGGGGCACTGAAGCTTTCTTT.

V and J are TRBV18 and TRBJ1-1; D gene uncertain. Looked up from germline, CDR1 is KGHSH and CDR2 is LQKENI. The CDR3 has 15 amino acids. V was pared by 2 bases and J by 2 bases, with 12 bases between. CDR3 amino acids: CASSPGLPRNTEAFF. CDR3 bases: TGTGCCAGCTCACCAGGACTACCGCGAAACACTGAAGCTTTCTTT. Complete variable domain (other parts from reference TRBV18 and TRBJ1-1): NAGVMQNPRHLVRRRGQEARLRCSPMKGHSHVYWYRQLPEEGLKFMVYLQKENIIDESGMPKERFSAEFPKEGPSILRIQQVVRGDSAAYFCASSPGLPRNTEAFFGQGTRLTVV.

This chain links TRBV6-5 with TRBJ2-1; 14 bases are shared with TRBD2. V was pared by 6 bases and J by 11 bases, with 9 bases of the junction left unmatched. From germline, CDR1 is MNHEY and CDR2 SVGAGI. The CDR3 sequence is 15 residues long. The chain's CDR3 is CASRPPGLAGEKQFF. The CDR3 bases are TGTGCCAGCAGGCCCCCGGGACTAGCGGGAGAAAAGCAGTTCTTC.

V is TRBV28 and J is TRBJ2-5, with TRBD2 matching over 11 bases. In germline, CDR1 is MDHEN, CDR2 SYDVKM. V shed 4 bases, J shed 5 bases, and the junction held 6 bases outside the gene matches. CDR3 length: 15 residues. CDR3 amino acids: CASSSLAGVGETQYF. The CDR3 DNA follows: TGTGCCAGCAGTTCACTAGCGGGGGTTGGGGAGACCCAGTACTTC.

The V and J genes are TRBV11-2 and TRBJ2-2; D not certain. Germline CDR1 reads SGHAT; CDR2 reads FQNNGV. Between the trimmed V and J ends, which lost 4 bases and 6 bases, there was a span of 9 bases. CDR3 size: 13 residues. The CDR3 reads CASSSPISGELFF. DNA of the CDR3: TGTGCCAGCAGCTCTCCAATCTCCGGGGAGCTGTTTTTT. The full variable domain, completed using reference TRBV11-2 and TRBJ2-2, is EAGVAQSPRYKIIEKRQSVAFWCNPISGHATLYWYQQILGQGPKLLIQFQNNGVVDDSQLPKDRFSAERLKGVDSTLKIQPAKLEDSAVYLCASSSPISGELFFGEGSRLTVL.

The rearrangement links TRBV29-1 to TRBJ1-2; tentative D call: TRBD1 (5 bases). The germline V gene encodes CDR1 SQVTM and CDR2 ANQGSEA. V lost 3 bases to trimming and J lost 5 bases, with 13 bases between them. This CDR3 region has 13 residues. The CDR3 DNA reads TGCAGCGTTGAGACCGGGGGAAGGTATGGCTACACCTTC. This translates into CSVETGGRYGYTF.

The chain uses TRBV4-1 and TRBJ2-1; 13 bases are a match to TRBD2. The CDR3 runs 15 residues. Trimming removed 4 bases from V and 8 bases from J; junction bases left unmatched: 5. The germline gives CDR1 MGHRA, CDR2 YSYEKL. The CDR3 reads CASSLGLAGVDEQFF. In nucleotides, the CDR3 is TGCGCCAGCAGCCTAGGACTAGCGGGAGTTGATGAGCAGTTCTTC.

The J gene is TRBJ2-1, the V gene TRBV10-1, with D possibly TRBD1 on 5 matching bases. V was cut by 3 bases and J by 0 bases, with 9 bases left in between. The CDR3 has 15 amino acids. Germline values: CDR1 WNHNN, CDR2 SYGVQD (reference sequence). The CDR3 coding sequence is TGCGCCAGCAGTGAAGGGGTCAGCTCCTACAATGAGCAGTTCTTC. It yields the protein CASSEGVSSYNEQFF.